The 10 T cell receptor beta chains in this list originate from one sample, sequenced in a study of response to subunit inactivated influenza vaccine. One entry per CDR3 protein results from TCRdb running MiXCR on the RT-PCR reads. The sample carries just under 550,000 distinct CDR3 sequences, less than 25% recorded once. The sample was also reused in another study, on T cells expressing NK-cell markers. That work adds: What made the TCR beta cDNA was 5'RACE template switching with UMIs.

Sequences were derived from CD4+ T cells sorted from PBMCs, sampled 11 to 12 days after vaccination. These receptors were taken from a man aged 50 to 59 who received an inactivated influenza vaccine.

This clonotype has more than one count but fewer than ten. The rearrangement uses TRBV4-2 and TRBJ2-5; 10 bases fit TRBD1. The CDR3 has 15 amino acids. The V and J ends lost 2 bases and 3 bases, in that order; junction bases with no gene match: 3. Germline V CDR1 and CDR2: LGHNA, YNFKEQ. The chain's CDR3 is CASSQPGQGKETQYF. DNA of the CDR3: TGTGCCAGCAGCCAACCGGGACAGGGGAAAGAGACCCAGTACTTC.

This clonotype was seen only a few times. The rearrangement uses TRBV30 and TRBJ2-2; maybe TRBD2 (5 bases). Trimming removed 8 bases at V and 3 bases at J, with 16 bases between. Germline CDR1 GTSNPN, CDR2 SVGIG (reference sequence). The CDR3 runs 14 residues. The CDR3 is CAGVWGVYTGELFF. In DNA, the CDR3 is TGTGCCGGGGTGTGGGGAGTTTACACCGGGGAGCTGTTTTTT.

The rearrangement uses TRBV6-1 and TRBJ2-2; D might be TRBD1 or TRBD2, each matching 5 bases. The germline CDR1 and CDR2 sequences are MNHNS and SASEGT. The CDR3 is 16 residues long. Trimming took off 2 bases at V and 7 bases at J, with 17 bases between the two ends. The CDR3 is CASSERAALGVGELFF. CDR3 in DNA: TGTGCCAGCAGTGAACGGGCGGCGCTGGGGGTCGGGGAGCTGTTTTTT.

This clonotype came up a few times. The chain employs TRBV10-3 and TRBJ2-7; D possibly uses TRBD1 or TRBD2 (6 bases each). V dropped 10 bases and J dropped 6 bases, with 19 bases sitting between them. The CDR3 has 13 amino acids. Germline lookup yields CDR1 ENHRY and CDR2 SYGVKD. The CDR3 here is CATSVPGAGEQYF. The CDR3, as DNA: TGTGCCACCTCCGTTCCGGGGGCGGGCGAGCAGTACTTC.

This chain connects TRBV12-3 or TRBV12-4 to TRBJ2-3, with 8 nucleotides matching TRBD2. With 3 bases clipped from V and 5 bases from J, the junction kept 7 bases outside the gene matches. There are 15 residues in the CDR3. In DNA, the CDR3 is TGTGCCAGCAGTTTTAATAGCGGGATAGGAGATACGCAGTATTTT. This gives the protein CASSFNSGIGDTQYF.

CDR3 sequence (DNA): TGTGCCAGCAGCTTAGAAGGTCCCCAGGAGTATTTT. Protein sequence: CASSLEGPQEYF. The chain combines TRBV7-9 with TRBJ2-3; D gene unclear. In germline, CDR1 is SEHNR, CDR2 FQNEAQ (reference sequence). The CDR3 loop spans 12 amino acids. Deletions cut 1 base from V and 13 bases from J, with 12 bases between.

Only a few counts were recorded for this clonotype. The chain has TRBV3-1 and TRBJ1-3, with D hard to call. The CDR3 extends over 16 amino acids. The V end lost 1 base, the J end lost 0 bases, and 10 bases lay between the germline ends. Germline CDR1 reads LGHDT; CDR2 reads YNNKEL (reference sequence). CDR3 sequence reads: CASSQGTHNSGNTIYF. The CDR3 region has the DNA TGTGCCAGCAGCCAAGGGACTCATAACTCTGGAAACACCATATATTTT.

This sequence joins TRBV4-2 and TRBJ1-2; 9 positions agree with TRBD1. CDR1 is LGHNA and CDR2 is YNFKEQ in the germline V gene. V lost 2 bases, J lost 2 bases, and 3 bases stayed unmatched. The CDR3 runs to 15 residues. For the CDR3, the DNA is TGTGCCAGCAGCCAAAACAGGGGGCGGAACTATGGCTACACCTTC. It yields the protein CASSQNRGRNYGYTF.

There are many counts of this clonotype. CDR3 protein: CASSEGDLATGELFF. For the CDR3, the DNA is TGTGCCAGCAGTGAAGGGGACTTAGCCACCGGGGAGCTGTTTTTT. This chain uses TRBV2 with TRBJ2-2; a weak D match, TRBD2 (6 bases). The CDR3 extends over 15 amino acids. Germline lookup yields CDR1 SNHLY and CDR2 FYNNEI. Trimming stripped 1 base from V and 4 bases from J, with 10 bases between.

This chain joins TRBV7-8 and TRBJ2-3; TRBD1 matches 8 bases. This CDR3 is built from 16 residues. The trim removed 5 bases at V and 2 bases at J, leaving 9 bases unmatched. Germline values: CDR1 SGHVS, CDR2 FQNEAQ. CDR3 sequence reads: CASSARQGRNTDTQYF. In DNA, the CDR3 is TGTGCCAGCAGCGCCCGACAGGGGCGGAACACAGATACGCAGTATTTT.